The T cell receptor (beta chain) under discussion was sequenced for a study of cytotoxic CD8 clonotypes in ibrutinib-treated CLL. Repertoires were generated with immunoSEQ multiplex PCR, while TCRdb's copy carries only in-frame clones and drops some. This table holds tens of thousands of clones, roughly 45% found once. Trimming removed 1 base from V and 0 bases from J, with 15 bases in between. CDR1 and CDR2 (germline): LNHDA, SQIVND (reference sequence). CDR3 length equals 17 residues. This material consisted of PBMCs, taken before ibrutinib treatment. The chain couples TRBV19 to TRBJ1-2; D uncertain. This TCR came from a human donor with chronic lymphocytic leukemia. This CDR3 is CASSIVRIRTSNYGYTF. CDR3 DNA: TGTGCCAGTAGTATAGTACGGATCCGCACCTCTAACTATGGCTACACCTTC.